The next 19 T cell receptor beta chains were all read from a single sample in a study of blood T cells in healthy people across ages. A second PCR of 7 to 11 cycles used a sample-barcoded 5' primer and a J-beta primer mix. Each CDR3 protein is one row after TCRdb ran MiXCR on the 5' RACE reads. This sample carries about 970,000 distinct CDR3 sequences, about 51% of them seen once, and the ten largest clones take about 22%. Sequenced sample: blood. The receptors stem from a woman aged 55-75 years in good health.

This chain links TRBV3-1 with TRBJ1-2; D is uncertain. Trimming cost V 1 base and J 5 bases, with 5 bases left between them. The CDR3 runs 12 residues. Germline CDR1 is LGHDT and CDR2 is YNNKEL (reference sequence). The DNA of the CDR3 is TGTGCCAGCAGCCAAGTTAAGTATGGCTACACCTTC. It is translated as CASSQVKYGYTF.

This clonotype has a handful of counts. The rearrangement uses TRBV2 and TRBJ2-5, with TRBD2 matching 7 bases. Germline trimming cut 6 bases from V and 2 bases from J; bases unmatched to any gene: 6. The CDR3 length is 14 residues. CDR1 and CDR2 (germline): SNHLY, FYNNEI. The CDR3 protein is CASRASSGQETQYF. The CDR3 DNA reads TGTGCCAGCAGAGCTTCTAGCGGACAAGAGACCCAGTACTTC.

This clonotype has more than one count but fewer than ten. V gene TRBV4-1 combines with J gene TRBJ2-7; TRBD2 matches 12 bases. J was trimmed by 2 bases and V by 1 base; bases with no gene match: 6. The CDR3 is 17 residues long. Germline values: CDR1 MGHRA, CDR2 YSYEKL. CDR3 coding DNA: TGCGCCAGCAGCCAAGGACTAGCGGGGGATCATACCTACGAGCAGTACTTC. This translates into CASSQGLAGDHTYEQYF.

V is TRBV28 and J is TRBJ2-2; no reliable D call. CDR1 MDHEN and CDR2 SYDVKM come from the germline V gene. Between the trimmed V and J ends, which lost 3 bases and 4 bases, there was a span of 18 bases. The length of the CDR3 is 17 residues. The CDR3 region is CASSLRNLAASTGELFF. CDR3 nucleotide sequence: TGTGCCAGCAGTTTGCGAAATTTGGCAGCCAGCACCGGGGAGCTGTTTTTT.

This clonotype turned up a few times. The chain is built from TRBV9 and TRBJ2-4; D gene ambiguous. Germline V gives CDR1 SGDLS, CDR2 YYNGEE. The CDR3 length is 14 residues. The V and J ends lost 0 bases and 1 base respectively, with 5 bases between them. The CDR3 spells CASSVDVAKNIQYF. DNA of the CDR3: TGTGCCAGCAGCGTAGACGTGGCCAAAAACATTCAGTACTTC.

In its sample, this clonotype was seen a few times. The chain employs TRBV4-1 and TRBJ2-7; 9 bases map to TRBD2. V was clipped by 3 bases and J by 3 bases; unmatched bases: 0. Germline values: CDR1 MGHRA, CDR2 YSYEKL. There are 13 residues in the CDR3. CDR3 DNA sequence: TGCGCCAGCAGCCATAGCGGGAGCTACGAGCAGTACTTC. As protein: CASSHSGSYEQYF.

The chain has TRBV18 and TRBJ2-5; D gene uncertain. The CDR3 runs 14 residues. The germline gives CDR1 KGHSH, CDR2 LQKENI. The germline V and J ends were trimmed by 5 bases and 5 bases, with 15 bases remaining between them. CDR3 in amino acids: CASSASGHRETQYF. CDR3 bases: TGTGCCAGCTCAGCCTCGGGCCATAGGGAGACCCAGTACTTC.

CDR3 in DNA: TGTGCCAGCAGTCTTTCGGGATCAGCCAAAAACATTCAGTACTTC. Its protein product is CASSLSGSAKNIQYF. The rearrangement links TRBV6-5 to TRBJ2-4; the D gene is possibly TRBD2 (5 bases). The CDR3 length is 15 residues. Germline lookup yields CDR1 MNHEY and CDR2 SVGAGI. V was pared by 5 bases and J by 0 bases, with 11 bases between.

V gene TRBV7-2 combines with J gene TRBJ2-1; perhaps TRBD1 as D (6 bases). The CDR3 is 16 amino acids. Germline-derived CDR1 and CDR2 are SGHTA and FQGNSA. V was pared by 3 bases and J by 0 bases, with 12 bases between. The CDR3 spells CASSFLGASSYNEQFF. The CDR3 DNA follows: TGTGCCAGCAGCTTCTTGGGGGCTAGCTCCTACAATGAGCAGTTCTTC. The full variable domain, with the rest looked up from reference TRBV7-2 and TRBJ2-1, is GAGVSQSPSNKVTEKGKDVELRCDPISGHTALYWYRQSLGQGLEFLIYFQGNSAPDKSGLPSDRFSAERTGGSVSTLTIQRTQQEDSAVYLCASSFLGASSYNEQFFGPGTRLTVL.

The chain uses TRBV5-1 and TRBJ2-3; TRBD2 agrees at 8 bases. The V gene end was trimmed by 5 bases and the J gene end by 7 bases; junction bases not matched to a gene: 9. The CDR3 spans 14 residues. In germline, CDR1 is SGHRS, CDR2 YFSETQ. CDR3 nucleotide sequence: TGCGCCAGCAGAATCCAGCGGGAGTCGTATACGCAGTATTTT. Residues: CASRIQRESYTQYF.

This clonotype occurred a few times. This rearrangement joins TRBV20-1 to TRBJ2-1; D possibly corresponds to TRBD2 (6 bases). Germline V gene lookup returns CDR1 DFQATT and CDR2 SNEGSKA (reference sequence). V was pared by 5 bases and J by 0 bases, with 14 bases between. This CDR3 has 15 amino acids. CDR3 bases: TGCAGTGCTCTTGGACTAACGAGCTCCTACAATGAGCAGTTCTTC. Protein: CSALGLTSSYNEQFF.

In its sample, this clonotype was seen a few times. The chain recombines TRBV7-2 with TRBJ2-5; D might be TRBD2 (5 bases). The CDR3 contains 16 residues. The V end lost 2 bases, the J end lost 5 bases, and 18 bases lay between the germline ends. Per the germline V gene, CDR1 is SGHTA and CDR2 is FQGNSA. CDR3 protein: CASSLWASRGGETQYF. CDR3 DNA sequence: TGTGCCAGCAGCTTATGGGCTTCGCGTGGCGGGGAGACCCAGTACTTC. Full variable domain (missing parts from reference TRBV7-2 and TRBJ2-5): GAGVSQSPSNKVTEKGKDVELRCDPISGHTALYWYRQSLGQGLEFLIYFQGNSAPDKSGLPSDRFSAERTGGSVSTLTIQRTQQEDSAVYLCASSLWASRGGETQYFGPGTRLLVL.

The rearrangement uses TRBV2 and TRBJ2-2; D gene uncertain. V was trimmed by 8 bases and J by 0 bases, leaving 10 bases between them. The CDR3 runs 14 residues. CDR1 and CDR2 (germline): SNHLY, FYNNEI. CDR3 sequence reads: CASRQGANTGELFF. CDR3 nucleotide sequence: TGTGCCAGCCGCCAAGGCGCGAACACCGGGGAGCTGTTTTTT.

This rearrangement joins TRBV12-5 to TRBJ1-1, with unresolved D. The CDR3 extends over 15 amino acids. The V end was cut by 1 base, the J end by 3 bases, with 12 bases between. Germline values: CDR1 LGHNT, CDR2 FRNRAP. The CDR3 region is CASGLGRLGDTEAFF. In DNA form, the CDR3 reads TGTGCTAGTGGTTTGGGGAGGCTTGGGGACACTGAAGCTTTCTTT.

This clonotype has a single count. A much larger clone differs from this one at a single base, so this may be a read error. This rearrangement joins TRBV4-1 to TRBJ2-6; 9 bases map to TRBD1. CDR1 and CDR2 (germline): MGHRA, YSYEKL. V dropped 4 bases and J dropped 0; count of bases not matched to a gene: 16. The length of the CDR3 is 21 residues. CDR3 coding DNA: TGCGCCAGCAGCCGATGGGGACAGGGCAAGTCAGAAACCTCTGGGGCCAACGTCCTGACTTTC. Residues: CASSRWGQGKSETSGANVLTF.

In DNA form, the CDR3 reads TGTGCCAGCAGGAGGTGGGCTAGCGATCCCATAGCCAAAAACATTCAGTACTTC. Translation: CASRRWASDPIAKNIQYF. V is TRBV7-9 and J is TRBJ2-4; D is possibly TRBD2 (6 bases). V lost 6 bases to trimming and J lost 0 bases, with 21 bases between them. Germline CDR1 SEHNR, CDR2 FQNEAQ (reference sequence). The CDR3 totals 18 residues.

The chain uses TRBV25-1 and TRBJ2-7; D gene unclear. V gave up 2 bases and J gave up 7 bases, with 18 bases separating them. This CDR3 region has 15 residues. The germline V gene encodes CDR1 MGHDK and CDR2 SYGVNS. Written as DNA, the CDR3 is TGTGCCAGCAGTGAAGGGGAAAACTCCTACAATGAGCAGTACTTC. As protein: CASSEGENSYNEQYF.

The chain uses TRBV24-1 and TRBJ2-7; D uncertain. Germline V gene sequence: CDR1 KGHDR, CDR2 SFDVKD. V was clipped by 7 bases and J by 6 bases, with 18 bases between them. CDR3 length equals 14 residues. The CDR3 coding sequence is TGTGCCACCAGCGGTTTGGGGAATATCGCCGAGCAGTACTTC. It yields the protein CATSGLGNIAEQYF.

The chain uses TRBV28 and TRBJ1-2; D gene unclear. Germline assignment: CDR1 MDHEN and CDR2 SYDVKM. V was cut by 9 bases and J by 5 bases, with 10 bases left in between. The CDR3 spans 11 residues. The DNA for the CDR3 is TGTGCCAGAGCGGTCGAGTATGGCTACACCTTC. Its translation: CARAVEYGYTF.